Sequencing of this T cell receptor beta chain was carried out in a study of shared clonotypes between healthy human individuals. Overall study results and limits: Generation probabilities were higher for clonotypes shared across all four sorted-subset donors than for unshared ones. With few donors, the genetic and exposure-history diversity represented was limited.

Of note for this clone: The antigen is unknown.

The CDR3 contains 12 residues. V dropped 4 bases and J dropped 5 bases, with 6 bases sitting between them. Germline CDR1 and CDR2: MNHEY and SMNVEV (reference sequence). TCRdb's copy holds only in-frame clones and misses some; the assay was immunoSEQ multiplex PCR. The sample has approximately 720,000 clones, 90% to 95% seen once. Naive CD8 isolation took CD45RO-negative cells positively selected for CCR7 and excluded terminally differentiated effector memory CD45RA+ cells. Everyone who donated was a Caucasian adult who lived in Nashville, Tennessee. V gene TRBV27 combines with J gene TRBJ2-1; D uncertain. The sequencing input was naive CD8+ T cells sorted from blood. This clonotype was obtained from a man aged 30 to 45 in good health. CDR3 in DNA: TGTGCCAGCAGTTCCTACGACAATGAGCAGTTCTTC. This encodes CASSSYDNEQFF.